One sample yielded the 18 T cell receptor beta chains listed below, sequenced in a study of T cells in Graves' hyperthyroidism and ophthalmopathy. Researchers took RNA transcripts and amplified the TCR beta CDR3 regions from them. With the HTBI primer set, the TCR CDR3 went through a first round of RT-PCR. TCRdb recomputed calls from the multiplex PCR reads with MiXCR, one row per CDR3 protein. The sample holds around 300,000 distinct CDR3 sequences, roughly 15% seen once. Material for sequencing was blood. These receptors were taken from a woman aged 45-59 years with Graves' hyperthyroidism that later progressed to Graves' ophthalmopathy.

J is TRBJ2-7 and V is TRBV4-1; D is perhaps TRBD2 (5 bases). The length of the CDR3 is 20 residues. V was trimmed by 2 bases and J by 0 bases, leaving 26 bases between them. Germline CDR1 MGHRA, CDR2 YSYEKL. The CDR3 bases are TGCGCCAGCAGCCAAAGGCCCCCACTATTAACTAGAAGTAGCTCCTACGAGCAGTACTTC. Translating it yields CASSQRPPLLTRSSSYEQYF.

J is TRBJ1-1 and V is TRBV12-3 or TRBV12-4; D ambiguous. The CDR3 is made up of 12 amino acids. Deletions cut 7 bases from V and 0 bases from J, with 6 bases between. The CDR3 spells CASTLVNTEAFF. The CDR3, as DNA: TGTGCCAGCACCCTTGTGAACACTGAAGCTTTCTTT.

This clonotype was picked up many times. The chain uses TRBV6-1 and TRBJ1-2; TRBD1 aligns across 7 bases. The CDR3 consists of 13 residues. Germline-derived CDR1 and CDR2 are MNHNS and SASEGT. Losses at the gene ends were 5 bases for V and 5 bases for J; bases not matched to a gene: 5. Here the CDR3 DNA reads TGTGCCAGCAGTCCCGGGACAGTTTATGGCTACACCTTC. Translation: CASSPGTVYGYTF.

This clonotype was detected many times. The V call is TRBV27, the J call TRBJ1-6; tentatively, D is TRBD1 (6 bases). CDR3 length equals 15 residues. Germline lookup yields CDR1 MNHEY and CDR2 SMNVEV (reference sequence). Trimming pared 4 bases from V and 11 bases from J, leaving 18 bases between. In DNA, the CDR3 is TGTGCCAGCAGTTCTGGCGCACAGGGCATTACACCCCTCCACTTT. Translated: CASSSGAQGITPLHF.

This clonotype was counted many times. This sequence joins TRBV28 and TRBJ1-5; 9 bases are shared with TRBD1. Germline-derived CDR1 and CDR2 are MDHEN and SYDVKM. This CDR3 contains 15 residues. V shed 7 bases, J shed 4 bases, and the junction held 8 bases outside the gene matches. Written as DNA, the CDR3 is TGTGCCAGCATCAGAAGGGACAGGGCTAATCAGCCCCAGCATTTT. It encodes CASIRRDRANQPQHF.

There are many counts of this clonotype. CDR3 loop: CASSELAYEQYF. For the CDR3, the DNA is TGTGCCAGCAGTGAGTTGGCCTACGAGCAGTACTTC. The chain links TRBV2 to TRBJ2-7; no firm D call. V shed 3 bases and J shed 2 bases, with 5 bases lying between them. This CDR3 spans 12 amino acids. From germline, CDR1 is SNHLY and CDR2 FYNNEI.

The table lists this clonotype with many counts. The chain is built from TRBV5-1 and TRBJ1-1, with 10 bases identical to TRBD1. From germline, CDR1 is SGHRS and CDR2 YFSETQ. The V gene end was trimmed by 4 bases and the J gene end by 0 bases; junction bases not matched to a gene: 12. CDR3 size: 18 residues. Here the CDR3 reads CASSPQGWTGGLNTEAFF. The CDR3 nucleotides read TGCGCCAGCAGCCCCCAGGGTTGGACAGGGGGATTGAACACTGAAGCTTTCTTT.

The sample holds many counts of this clonotype. The V call is TRBV28, the J call TRBJ2-3; D uncertain. This CDR3 spans 13 amino acids. V was trimmed by 6 bases and J by 0 bases, leaving 7 bases between them. Germline CDR1 and CDR2: MDHEN and SYDVKM. The CDR3 coding sequence is TGTGCCAGCAGATACTCTAGCACAGATACGCAGTATTTT. It yields the protein CASRYSSTDTQYF. The whole variable domain, remainder taken from reference TRBV28 and TRBJ2-3, is DVKVTQSSRYLVKRTGEKVFLECVQDMDHENMFWYRQDPGLGLRLIYFSYDVKMKEKGDIPEGYSVSREKKERFSLILESASTNQTSMYLCASRYSSTDTQYFGPGTRLTVL.

In its sample, this clonotype was seen many times. This rearrangement joins TRBV10-3 to TRBJ1-5; a possible D gene is TRBD1 (5 bases). CDR1 is ENHRY and CDR2 is SYGVKD in the germline V gene. Trimming removed 3 bases at V and 6 bases at J, with 12 bases between. The CDR3 is made up of 14 amino acids. The CDR3 protein is CAISDLGGTQPQHF. In nucleotides, the CDR3 is TGTGCCATCAGTGACCTAGGAGGGACTCAGCCCCAGCATTTT.

The rearrangement links TRBV19 to TRBJ2-6; D is ambiguous. The V and J ends lost 1 base and 1 base respectively, with 17 bases between them. Germline CDR1 reads LNHDA; CDR2 reads SQIVND (reference sequence). CDR3 size: 19 residues. CDR3 amino acids: CASSIAVLLFRSGANVLTF. CDR3 DNA: TGTGCCAGTAGTATAGCCGTTCTACTATTTAGATCTGGGGCCAACGTCCTGACTTTC. Together with reference TRBV19 and TRBJ2-6, the CDR3 gives the full variable domain: DGGITQSPKYLFRKEGQNVTLSCEQNLNHDAMYWYRQDPGQGLRLIYYSQIVNDFQKGDIAEGYSVSREKKESFPLTVTSAQKNPTAFYLCASSIAVLLFRSGANVLTFGAGSRLTVL.

This clonotype has a count of ten or more. The V and J genes are TRBV7-9 and TRBJ2-2; weak D call: TRBD1 (6 bases). Germline-derived CDR1 and CDR2 are SEHNR and FQNEAQ (reference sequence). V was shortened by 3 bases and J by 0 bases, with 8 bases between the two germline ends. The CDR3 loop spans 15 amino acids. The CDR3 here is CASSLGQTNTGELFF. In DNA form, the CDR3 reads TGTGCCAGCAGCTTGGGACAAACGAACACCGGGGAGCTGTTTTTT.

This clonotype was found many times. The rearrangement uses TRBV20-1 and TRBJ2-1; possible D gene TRBD2, 6 bases. The germline V gene encodes CDR1 DFQATT and CDR2 SNEGSKA (reference sequence). The CDR3 is 16 amino acids. Trimming cost V 2 bases and J 1 base, with 15 bases left between them. The CDR3 nucleotides are TGCAGTGCTAGATACCCCGGGACTGAATCCTACAATGAGCAGTTCTTC. This translates into CSARYPGTESYNEQFF.

This sequence joins TRBV9 and TRBJ1-2; D is unresolved. The CDR3 extends over 14 amino acids. Germline CDR1 reads SGDLS; CDR2 reads YYNGEE. V gave up 0 bases and J gave up 6 bases, with 12 bases separating them. The CDR3 spells CASSVAPAPDGYTF. CDR3 in DNA: TGTGCCAGCAGCGTAGCCCCAGCCCCGGATGGCTACACCTTC.

This clonotype was observed many times. CDR3 in DNA: TGTGCCAGCAGCCCCGGGACAGGACTCAACGAGCAGTACTTC. As protein: CASSPGTGLNEQYF. The V gene is TRBV7-9, the J gene TRBJ2-7; TRBD1 agrees at 8 bases. V was pared by 5 bases and J by 5 bases, with 8 bases of the junction left unmatched. Germline V gene data show CDR1 as SEHNR and CDR2 as FQNEAQ (reference sequence). The CDR3 has 14 amino acids.

This clonotype was seen many times. The chain has TRBV28 and TRBJ2-3; D is undetermined. Germline lookup yields CDR1 MDHEN and CDR2 SYDVKM. The CDR3 contains 11 residues. Trimming removed 8 bases from V and 4 bases from J, with 7 bases in between. The CDR3 reads CASFLADTQYF. Here the CDR3 DNA reads TGTGCCAGCTTTCTGGCAGATACGCAGTATTTT.

The chain couples TRBV9 to TRBJ2-7; D is possibly TRBD2 (6 bases). The germline V gene has CDR1 SGDLS and CDR2 YYNGEE. The CDR3 sequence is 16 residues long. V shed 5 bases and J shed 3 bases, with 21 bases lying between them. The CDR3 here is CASSRRGDLSGYEQYF. For the CDR3, the DNA is TGTGCCAGCAGTCGTAGAGGGGACTTGAGCGGCTACGAGCAGTACTTC.

This clonotype occurred many times. CDR3 amino acids: CASSPPLHF. CDR3 DNA sequence: TGTGCCAGCAGCCCACCCCTCCACTTT. The rearrangement joins TRBV28 to TRBJ1-6; no definite D call. Between the trimmed V and J ends, which lost 6 bases and 11 bases, there was a span of 2 bases. The CDR3 covers 9 residues. The germline V gene has CDR1 MDHEN and CDR2 SYDVKM.

This clonotype showed up many times. This chain connects TRBV7-8 to TRBJ2-2; D call uncertain. Germline V CDR1 and CDR2: SGHVS, FQNEAQ. The V gene lost 2 bases and the J gene lost 2 bases, with 12 bases spanning the gap. The CDR3 is 16 amino acids. In DNA form, the CDR3 reads TGTGCCAGCAGCTTAATCCGGGTTATTAACACCGGGGAGCTGTTTTTT. Translation: CASSLIRVINTGELFF.